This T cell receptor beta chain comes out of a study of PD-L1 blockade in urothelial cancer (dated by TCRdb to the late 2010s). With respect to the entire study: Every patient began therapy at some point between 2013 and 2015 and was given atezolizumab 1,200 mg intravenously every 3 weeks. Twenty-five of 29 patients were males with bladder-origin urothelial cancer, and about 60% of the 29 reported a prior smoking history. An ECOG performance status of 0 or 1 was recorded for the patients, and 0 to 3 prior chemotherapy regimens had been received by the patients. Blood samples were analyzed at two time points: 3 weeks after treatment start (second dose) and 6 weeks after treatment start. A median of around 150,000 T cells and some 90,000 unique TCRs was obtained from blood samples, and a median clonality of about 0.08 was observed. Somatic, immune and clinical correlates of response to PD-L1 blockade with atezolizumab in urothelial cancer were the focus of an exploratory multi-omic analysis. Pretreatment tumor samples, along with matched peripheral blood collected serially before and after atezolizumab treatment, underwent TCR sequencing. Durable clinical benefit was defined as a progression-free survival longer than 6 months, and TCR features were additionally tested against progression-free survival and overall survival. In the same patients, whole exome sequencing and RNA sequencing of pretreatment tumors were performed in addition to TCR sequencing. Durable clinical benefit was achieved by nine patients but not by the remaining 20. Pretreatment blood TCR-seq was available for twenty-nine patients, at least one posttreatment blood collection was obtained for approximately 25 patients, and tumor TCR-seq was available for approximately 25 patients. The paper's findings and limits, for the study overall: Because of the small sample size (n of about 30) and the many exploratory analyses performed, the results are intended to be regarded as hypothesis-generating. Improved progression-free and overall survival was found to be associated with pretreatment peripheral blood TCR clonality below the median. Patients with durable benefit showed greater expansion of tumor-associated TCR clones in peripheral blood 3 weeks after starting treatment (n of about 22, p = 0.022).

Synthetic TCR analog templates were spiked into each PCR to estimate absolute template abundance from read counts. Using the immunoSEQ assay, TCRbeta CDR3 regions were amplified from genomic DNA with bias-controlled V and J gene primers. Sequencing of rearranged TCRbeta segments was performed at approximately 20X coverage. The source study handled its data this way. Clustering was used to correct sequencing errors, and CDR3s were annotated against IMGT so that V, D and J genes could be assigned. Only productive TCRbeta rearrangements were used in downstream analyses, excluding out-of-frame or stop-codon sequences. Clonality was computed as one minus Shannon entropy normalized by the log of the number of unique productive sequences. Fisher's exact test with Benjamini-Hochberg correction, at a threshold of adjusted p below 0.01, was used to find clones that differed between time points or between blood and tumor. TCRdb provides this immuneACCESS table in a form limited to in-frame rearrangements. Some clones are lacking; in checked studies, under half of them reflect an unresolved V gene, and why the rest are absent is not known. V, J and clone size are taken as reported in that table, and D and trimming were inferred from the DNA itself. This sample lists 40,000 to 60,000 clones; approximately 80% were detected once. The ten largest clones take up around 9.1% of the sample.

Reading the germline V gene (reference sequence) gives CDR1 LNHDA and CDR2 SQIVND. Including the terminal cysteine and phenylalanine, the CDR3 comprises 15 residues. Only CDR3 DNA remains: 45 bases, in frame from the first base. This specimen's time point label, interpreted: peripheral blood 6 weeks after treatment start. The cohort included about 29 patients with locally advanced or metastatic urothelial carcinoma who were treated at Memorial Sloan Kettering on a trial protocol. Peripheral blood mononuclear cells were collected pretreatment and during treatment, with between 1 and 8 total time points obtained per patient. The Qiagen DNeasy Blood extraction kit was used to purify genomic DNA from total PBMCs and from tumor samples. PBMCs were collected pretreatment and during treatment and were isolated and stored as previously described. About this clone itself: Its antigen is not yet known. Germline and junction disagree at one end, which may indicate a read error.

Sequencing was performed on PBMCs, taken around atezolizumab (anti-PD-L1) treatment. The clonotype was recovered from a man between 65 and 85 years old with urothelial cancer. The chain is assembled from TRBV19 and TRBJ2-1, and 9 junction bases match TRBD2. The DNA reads TGTGCCAGTAGTCAGGGAGCGGGAGGAACCCTCCGGGAAATCTTC. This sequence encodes CASSQGAGGTLREIF. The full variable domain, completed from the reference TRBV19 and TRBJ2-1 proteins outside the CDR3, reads DGGITQSPKYLFRKEGQNVTLSCEQNLNHDAMYWYRQDPGQGLRLIYYSQIVNDFQKGDIAEGYSVSREKKESFPLTVTSAQKNPTAFYLCASSQGAGGTLREIFGPGTRLTVL.